The 11 T cell receptor beta chains below come from one sample, sequenced in a study of blood T cell repertoires in COVID-19. Repertoires were generated with immunoSEQ multiplex PCR, while TCRdb's copy carries only in-frame clones and drops some. The sample records about 160,000 clones, roughly 87% being singletons. Sample: peripheral blood. All receptors come from a woman aged 55-69 years with active or convalescent COVID-19.

This clone was recorded only once. The genes are TRBV2 and TRBJ2-6; D might be TRBD1 (5 bases). The CDR3 totals 15 residues. V dropped 4 bases and J dropped 1 base, with 8 bases sitting between them. CDR1 is SNHLY, CDR2 FYNNEI, per germline. Here the CDR3 reads CASSVGLSGANVLTF. The CDR3 DNA is TGTGCCAGCAGTGTGGGGCTGTCTGGGGCCAACGTCCTGACTTTC.

This clone was recorded only once. The chain has TRBV7-2 and TRBJ1-2; possibly TRBD1 for D (5 bases). CDR1 SGHTA and CDR2 FQGNSA come from the germline V gene. CDR3 length: 14 residues. Trimming took off 5 bases at V and 3 bases at J, with 13 bases between the two ends. The CDR3: CASSPQGMDYGYTF. DNA of the CDR3: TGTGCCAGCAGCCCCCAGGGCATGGACTATGGCTACACCTTC.

J is TRBJ2-5 and V is TRBV5-1; D might be TRBD2 (5 bases). V lost 0 bases and J lost 5, with 11 bases in between. CDR1 is SGHRS, CDR2 YFSETQ, per germline. CDR3 length: 14 residues. The CDR3 DNA reads TGCGCCAGCAGCTTGGTGGGAGAAGGGGAGACCCAGTACTTC. Residues: CASSLVGEGETQYF.

The chain links TRBV5-4 to TRBJ2-6; tentatively, D is TRBD1 (5 bases). The V gene lost 4 bases and the J gene lost 0 bases, with 8 bases spanning the gap. Germline CDR1 and CDR2: SGHNT and YYREEE (reference sequence). The CDR3 totals 15 residues. CDR3 sequence: CASSDQGSGANVLTF. CDR3 bases: TGTGCCAGCAGCGACCAGGGCTCTGGGGCCAACGTCCTGACTTTC.

This sequence joins TRBV6-5 and TRBJ1-6, with D unresolved. This CDR3 has 15 amino acids. V was trimmed by 1 base and J by 9 bases, leaving 13 bases between them. The germline V gene encodes CDR1 MNHEY and CDR2 SVGAGI. The CDR3 DNA is TGTGCCAGCAGTTACTTGGCCGAGGGAGCTTCACCCCTCCACTTT. As protein: CASSYLAEGASPLHF.

V is TRBV21-1 and J is TRBJ1-5; whether TRBD1, the table's D call, matches the DNA was not checked. TRBV21-1 constitutes a pseudogene. The CDR3 runs to 19 residues. CDR3 residues: CASSKFWPNTHGGNQPQHF. CDR3 coding DNA: TGTGCCAGCAGCAAATTCTGGCCCAATACCCATGGTGGCAATCAGCCCCAGCATTTT.

The chain combines TRBV3-1 (or the pseudogene TRBV3-2) with TRBJ1-2; D is possibly TRBD1 (6 bases). Germline V gene lookup returns CDR1 LGHDT and CDR2 YNNKEL (reference sequence). The CDR3 is made up of 18 amino acids. The ends were cut back, 0 bases at V and 7 bases at J, with 24 bases in the middle. Here the CDR3 reads CASSQDKDREGPVRGYTF. The CDR3 DNA reads TGTGCCAGCAGCCAAGACAAGGACAGAGAGGGGCCTGTCCGTGGCTACACCTTC.

J is TRBJ1-4 and V is TRBV29-1; 8 nucleotides match TRBD1. Germline V gives CDR1 SQVTM, CDR2 ANQGSEA. This CDR3 has 13 amino acids. V trimming: 5 bases; J trimming: 6 bases; junction bases outside the gene matches: 5. The CDR3 reads CSVQSDRDEKLFF. The CDR3 nucleotides are TGCAGCGTTCAGTCGGACAGGGATGAAAAACTGTTTTTT.

The gene calls are TRBV4-1 and TRBJ1-5; 9 bases are a match to TRBD1. The germline gives CDR1 MGHRA, CDR2 YSYEKL. Trimming cost V 0 bases and J 6 bases; bases outside gene matches: 15. The CDR3 spans 19 residues. In DNA form, the CDR3 reads TGCGCCAGCAGCCAAGATTCGGGGACAGGGTTAGATTTGGGTCAGCCCCAGCATTTT. Its translation is CASSQDSGTGLDLGQPQHF.

The V gene is TRBV6-5, the J gene TRBJ1-1, with D uncertain. This CDR3 spans 13 amino acids. Germline V gene lookup returns CDR1 MNHEY and CDR2 SVGAGI. Trimming cost V 2 bases and J 4 bases, with 8 bases left between them. The CDR3 DNA is TGTGCCAGCAGTTACCGGGAGGCCACTGAAGCTTTCTTT. This translates into CASSYREATEAFF.

The chain combines TRBV6-5 with TRBJ1-2; TRBD1 agrees at 7 bases. This CDR3 is 14 amino acids long. Germline V gene data show CDR1 as MNHEY and CDR2 as SVGAGI. The V segment lost 6 bases and the J segment 2 bases; nucleotides outside the gene matches: 6. The CDR3 DNA follows: TGTGCCAGCAGGTCCCCGGGACAGAACTATGGCTACACCTTC. It codes for CASRSPGQNYGYTF.